The entry below describes one T cell receptor beta chain. This entry belongs to a study of OX40 agonist ivuxolimab in advanced cancers. V gave up 1 base and J gave up 8 bases; unmatched junction bases: 12. The CDR3 totals 17 residues. Looked up from germline, CDR1 is SGHTA and CDR2 is FQGNSA. The method was immunoSEQ multiplex PCR; TCRdb's version includes in-frame clones alone and lacks a portion of them. The table has around 62,000 clones, around 85% seen once; the top ten hold about 0.66%. This receptor was identified in an adult with an advanced solid tumor such as melanoma, head and neck, liver or kidney cancer. The sequencing here drew on CD4+ or CD8+ T cells sorted from blood, taken in a trial of the OX40 agonist ivuxolimab. The rearrangement links TRBV7-2 to TRBJ2-1, with 9 positions matching TRBD1. CDR3 residues: CASSLDTSGTGLDEQFF. For the CDR3, the DNA is TGTGCCAGCAGCTTAGACACCTCCGGGACAGGGCTCGATGAGCAGTTCTTC.